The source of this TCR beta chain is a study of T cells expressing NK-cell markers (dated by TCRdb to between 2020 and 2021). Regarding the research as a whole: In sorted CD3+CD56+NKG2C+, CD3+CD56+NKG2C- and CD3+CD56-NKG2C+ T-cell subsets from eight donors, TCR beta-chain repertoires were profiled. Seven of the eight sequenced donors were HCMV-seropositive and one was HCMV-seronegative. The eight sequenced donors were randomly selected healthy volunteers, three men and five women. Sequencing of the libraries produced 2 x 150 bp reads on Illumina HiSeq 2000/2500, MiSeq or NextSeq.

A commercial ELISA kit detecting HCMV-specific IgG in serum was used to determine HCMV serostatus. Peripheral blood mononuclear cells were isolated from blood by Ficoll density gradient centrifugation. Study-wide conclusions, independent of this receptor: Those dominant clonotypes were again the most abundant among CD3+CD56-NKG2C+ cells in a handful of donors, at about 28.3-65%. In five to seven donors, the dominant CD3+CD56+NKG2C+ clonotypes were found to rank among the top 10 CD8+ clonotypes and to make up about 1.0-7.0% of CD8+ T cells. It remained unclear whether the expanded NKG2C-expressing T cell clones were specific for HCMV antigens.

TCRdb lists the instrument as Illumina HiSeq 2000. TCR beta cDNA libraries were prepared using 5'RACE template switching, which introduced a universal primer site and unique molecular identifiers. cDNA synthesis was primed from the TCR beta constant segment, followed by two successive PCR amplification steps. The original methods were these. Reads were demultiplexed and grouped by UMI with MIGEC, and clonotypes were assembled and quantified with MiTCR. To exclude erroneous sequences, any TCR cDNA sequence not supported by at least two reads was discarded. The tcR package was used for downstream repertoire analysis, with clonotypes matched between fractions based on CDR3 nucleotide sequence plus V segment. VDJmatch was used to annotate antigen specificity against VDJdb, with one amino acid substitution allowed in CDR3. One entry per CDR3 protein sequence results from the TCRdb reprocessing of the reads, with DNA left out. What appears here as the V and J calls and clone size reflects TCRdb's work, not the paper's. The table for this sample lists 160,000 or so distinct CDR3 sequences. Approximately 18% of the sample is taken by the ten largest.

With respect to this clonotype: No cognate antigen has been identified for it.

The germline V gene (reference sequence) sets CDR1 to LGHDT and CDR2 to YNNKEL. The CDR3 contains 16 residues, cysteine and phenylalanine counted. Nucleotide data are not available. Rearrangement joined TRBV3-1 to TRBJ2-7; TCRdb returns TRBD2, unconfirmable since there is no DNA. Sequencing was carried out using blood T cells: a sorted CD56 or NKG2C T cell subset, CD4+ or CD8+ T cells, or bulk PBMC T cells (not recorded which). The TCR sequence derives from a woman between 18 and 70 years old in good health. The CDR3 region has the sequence CASSQDGGGTPYAQYF.